This T cell receptor beta chain was sequenced for a study of T-cell reconstitution after alpha-beta-depleted transplantation in children. During its preparation, the TCRbeta library received unique molecular identifiers. Via MiXCR, TCRdb re-called the PCR reads, giving one row per CDR3 protein. The repertoire holds some 460,000 distinct CDR3 sequences, with under 20% as singletons. This CDR3 contains 17 residues. With 0 bases clipped from V and 3 bases from J, the junction kept 9 bases outside the gene matches. Germline CDR1 SGHTA, CDR2 FQGNSA. This clonotype was counted only a few times. The V call is TRBV7-2, the J call TRBJ2-7; the match to TRBD1 covers 9 bases. This TCR came from a boy in the first two years of life who had a stem cell transplant for Wiskott-Aldrich syndrome, so the T cells may come from the graft donor. Sequencing was performed on PBMCs, mostly from graft donor cells, taken 360 days after TCRalphabeta/CD19-depleted stem cell transplant. The CDR3 loop is CASSLAMDRGQSYEQYF. DNA for the CDR3: TGTGCCAGCAGCTTAGCAATGGACAGGGGCCAGAGCTACGAGCAGTACTTC.